These 11 T cell receptor beta chains were all obtained from the same sample, sequenced in a study of T cell responses to AZD1222 COVID-19 vaccine. The method was immunoSEQ multiplex PCR; TCRdb's version includes in-frame clones alone and lacks a portion of them. The sample carries about 110,000 clones, approximately 94% recorded once. Sequenced here: peripheral blood, sampled 28 days after the second AZD1222 dose. Receptors were obtained from an adult who received the AZD1222 COVID-19 vaccine.

V usage is TRBV19 and J usage is TRBJ1-5, with 9 positions matching TRBD1. The CDR3 totals 13 residues. Germline loops: CDR1 LNHDA, CDR2 SQIVND (reference sequence). Unmatched junction bases numbered 4, after V lost 6 bases and J lost 7 bases. CDR3 protein: CASSGTGMQPQHF. The CDR3, as DNA: TGTGCCAGTAGCGGGACAGGGATGCAGCCCCAGCATTTT.

The rearrangement uses TRBV5-8 and TRBJ1-1; D gene unclear. Trimming cost V 2 bases and J 2 bases, with 13 bases left between them. CDR1 and CDR2 (germline): SGHTS, YDEGEE. The CDR3 length is 15 residues. The CDR3 spells CASSLVERGNTEAFF. The CDR3 nucleotides read TGTGCCAGCAGCTTAGTGGAACGGGGAAACACTGAAGCTTTCTTT.

DNA of the CDR3: TGTGCCAGCAGTCCCGGGACTACCACCTACAATGAGCAGTTCTTC. It yields the protein CASSPGTTTYNEQFF. This chain uses TRBV2 with TRBJ2-1, with 7 nucleotides matching TRBD2. Germline V gene lookup returns CDR1 SNHLY and CDR2 FYNNEI. The CDR3 contains 15 residues. V was clipped by 5 bases and J by 2 bases; unmatched bases: 6.

The rearrangement uses TRBV6-1 and TRBJ2-3; D unresolved. CDR1 MNHNS and CDR2 SASEGT come from the germline V gene. The CDR3 covers 14 residues. V lost 3 bases to trimming and J lost 2 bases, with 9 bases between them. CDR3 in DNA: TGTGCCAGCAGTGATCTGCCACACACAGATACGCAGTATTTT. Its protein is CASSDLPHTDTQYF.

This clone was picked up one time. The rearrangement links TRBV6-5 to TRBJ1-4, with 7 bases lining up with TRBD1. Germline V gives CDR1 MNHEY, CDR2 SVGAGI. Trimming at V came to 7 bases and at J to 2 bases, leaving 4 bases not matched to a gene. This CDR3 has 14 amino acids. CDR3 in amino acids: CASTRDSTNEKLFF. The CDR3 DNA reads TGTGCCAGCACAAGGGACAGCACTAATGAAAAACTGTTTTTT.

The genes are TRBV13 and TRBJ1-2; D is undetermined. V lost 1 base and J lost 3, with 9 bases in between. The CDR3 has 14 residues. The germline V gene has CDR1 PRHDT and CDR2 FYEKMQ (reference sequence). The CDR3 bases are TGTGCCAGCAGCTTAGCCAACAGATACTATGGCTACACCTTC. Encoded protein: CASSLANRYYGYTF. The full variable domain, in which reference TRBV13 and TRBJ1-2 provide the parts outside the CDR3, is AAGVIQSPRHLIKEKRETATLKCYPIPRHDTVYWYQQGPGQDPQFLISFYEKMQSDKGSIPDRFSAQQFSDYHSELNMSSLELGDSALYFCASSLANRYYGYTFGSGTRLTVV.

The chain recombines TRBV6-4 with TRBJ2-5; 10 positions agree with TRBD2. Germline V lookup: CDR1 MRHNA, CDR2 SNTAGT. V lost 4 bases and J lost 1; bases outside the gene matches: 12. The CDR3 spans 18 residues. The CDR3 sequence: CASSAPLPSGGTQETQYF. The DNA of the CDR3 is TGTGCCAGCAGTGCCCCCCTCCCTAGCGGGGGAACCCAAGAGACCCAGTACTTC.

This CDR3 is CAIRQGYNEQFF. CDR3 bases: TGTGCCATAAGACAGGGTTACAATGAGCAGTTCTTC. The J gene is TRBJ2-1, the V gene TRBV2, with 7 bases matching TRBD1. Per germline, CDR1 SNHLY and CDR2 FYNNEI. After removal of 10 bases from V and 4 bases from J, the junction contained 4 bases not matched to a gene. This CDR3 spans 12 amino acids.

The chain uses TRBV6-5 and TRBJ1-5; D gene unclear. CDR1 and CDR2 (germline): MNHEY, SVGAGI. Trimming removed 2 bases from V and 9 bases from J, with 11 bases in between. The CDR3 length is 13 residues. CDR3 protein: CASSYGAERPQHF. CDR3 bases: TGTGCCAGCAGTTACGGTGCGGAGCGGCCCCAGCATTTT.

The chain couples TRBV12-3 or TRBV12-4 to TRBJ1-1; 11 bases are shared with TRBD1. The CDR3 covers 13 residues. The junction had 8 bases not matched to a gene; V was cut back by 6 bases and J by 11 bases. The CDR3 loop is CASRLRDRGIAFF. As DNA, the CDR3 is TGTGCCAGCAGATTACGGGACAGGGGGATCGCTTTCTTT.

This chain uses TRBV13 with TRBJ1-1; TRBD1 aligns across 7 bases. Germline assignment: CDR1 PRHDT and CDR2 FYEKMQ (reference sequence). This CDR3 has 13 residues. V lost 1 base to trimming and J lost 8 bases; unmatched junction nucleotides: 4. The CDR3 sequence: CASSLEMGQEAFF. CDR3 bases: TGTGCCAGCAGCTTAGAGATGGGACAGGAAGCTTTCTTT.